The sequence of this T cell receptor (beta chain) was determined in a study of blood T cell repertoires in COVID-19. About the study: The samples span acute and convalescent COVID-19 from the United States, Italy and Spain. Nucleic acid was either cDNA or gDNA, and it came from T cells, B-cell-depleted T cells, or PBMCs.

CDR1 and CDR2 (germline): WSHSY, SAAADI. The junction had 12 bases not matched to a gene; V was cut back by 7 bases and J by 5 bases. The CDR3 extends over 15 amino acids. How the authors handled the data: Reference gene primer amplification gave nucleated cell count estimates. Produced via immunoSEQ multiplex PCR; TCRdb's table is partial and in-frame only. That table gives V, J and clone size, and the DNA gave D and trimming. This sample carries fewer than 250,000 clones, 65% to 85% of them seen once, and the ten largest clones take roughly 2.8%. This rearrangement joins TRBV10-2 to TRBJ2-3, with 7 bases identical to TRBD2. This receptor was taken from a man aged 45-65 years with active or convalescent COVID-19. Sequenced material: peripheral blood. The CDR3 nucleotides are TGCGCCAGCAAATTCATGGCCGCGGGAGAAGATACGCAGTATTTT. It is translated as CASKFMAAGEDTQYF.